This TCR beta chain was profiled in a study of CD8+CD57+ T cells in acquired aplastic anemia. The CDR3 loop spans 10 amino acids. The germline V gene encodes CDR1 SEHNR and CDR2 FQNEAQ (reference sequence). The ends were cut back, 2 bases at V and 10 bases at J, with 5 bases in the middle. The template for TCR beta VDJ and CDR3 sequence profiling was genomic DNA. Each CDR3 protein gets one entry after TCRdb re-called the reads with MiXCR. The sample yields some 210,000 distinct CDR3 sequences, over 55% seen once. Source material: sorted CD4+, CD8+, or CD8+CD57+ T cells (not recorded which) from PBMCs. This receptor was identified in a human donor in good health. The genes are TRBV7-9 and TRBJ1-1; no clear D gene. CDR3: CASSLLRAFF. Here the CDR3 DNA reads TGTGCCAGCAGCTTATTGAGAGCTTTCTTT.